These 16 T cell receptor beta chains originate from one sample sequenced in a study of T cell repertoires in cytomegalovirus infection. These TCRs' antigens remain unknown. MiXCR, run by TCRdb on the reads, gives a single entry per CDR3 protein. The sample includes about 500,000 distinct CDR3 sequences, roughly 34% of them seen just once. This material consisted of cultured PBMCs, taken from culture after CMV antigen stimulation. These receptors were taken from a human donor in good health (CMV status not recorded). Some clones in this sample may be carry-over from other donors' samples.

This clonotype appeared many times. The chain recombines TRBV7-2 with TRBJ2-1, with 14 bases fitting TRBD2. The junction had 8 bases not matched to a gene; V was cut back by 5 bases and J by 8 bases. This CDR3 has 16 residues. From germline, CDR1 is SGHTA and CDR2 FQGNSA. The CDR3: CASSPGTSGRRDEQFF. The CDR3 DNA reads TGTGCCAGCAGCCCCGGGACTAGCGGGAGAAGAGATGAGCAGTTCTTC.

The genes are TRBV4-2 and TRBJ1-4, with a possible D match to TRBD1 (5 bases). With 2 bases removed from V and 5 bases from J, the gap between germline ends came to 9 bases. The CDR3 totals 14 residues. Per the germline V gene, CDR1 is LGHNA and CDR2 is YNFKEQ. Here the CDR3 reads CASSQPTENEKLFF. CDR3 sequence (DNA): TGTGCCAGCAGCCAACCGACAGAGAATGAAAAACTGTTTTTT.

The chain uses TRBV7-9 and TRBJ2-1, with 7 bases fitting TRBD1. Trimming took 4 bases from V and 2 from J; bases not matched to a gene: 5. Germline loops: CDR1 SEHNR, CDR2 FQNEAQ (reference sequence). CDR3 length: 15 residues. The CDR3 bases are TGTGCCAGCAGCTCACAGGGGAACGCCTACAATGAGCAGTTCTTC. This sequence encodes CASSSQGNAYNEQFF. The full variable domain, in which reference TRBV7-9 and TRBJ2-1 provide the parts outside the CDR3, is DTGVSQNPRHKITKRGQNVTFRCDPISEHNRLYWYRQTLGQGPEFLTYFQNEAQLEKSRLLSDRFSAERPKGSFSTLEIQRTEQGDSAMYLCASSSQGNAYNEQFFGPGTRLTVL.

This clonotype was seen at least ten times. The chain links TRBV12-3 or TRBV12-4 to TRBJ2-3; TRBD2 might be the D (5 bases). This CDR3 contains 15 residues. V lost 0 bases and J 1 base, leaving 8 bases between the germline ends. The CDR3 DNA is TGTGCCAGCAGTTTAGCGCTCGGGGGCACAGATACGCAGTATTTT. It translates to CASSLALGGTDTQYF.

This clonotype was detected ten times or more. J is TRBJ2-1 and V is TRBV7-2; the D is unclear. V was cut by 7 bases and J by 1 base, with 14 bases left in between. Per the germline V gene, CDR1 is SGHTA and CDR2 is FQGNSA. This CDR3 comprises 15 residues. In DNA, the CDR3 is TGTGCCAGCACCCTAAGTCAGAATTCCTACAATGAGCAGTTCTTC. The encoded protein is CASTLSQNSYNEQFF.

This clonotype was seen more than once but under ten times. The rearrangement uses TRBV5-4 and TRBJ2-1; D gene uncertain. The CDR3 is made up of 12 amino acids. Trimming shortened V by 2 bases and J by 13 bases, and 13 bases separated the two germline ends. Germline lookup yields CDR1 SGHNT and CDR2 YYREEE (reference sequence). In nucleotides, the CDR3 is TGTGCCAGCAGCTTTGGTCTAGGAGAACAGTTCTTC. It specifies CASSFGLGEQFF.

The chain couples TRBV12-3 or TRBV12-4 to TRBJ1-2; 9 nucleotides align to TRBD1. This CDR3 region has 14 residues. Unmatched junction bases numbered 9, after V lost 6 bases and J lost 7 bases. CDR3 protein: CASRDSWTGVGYTF. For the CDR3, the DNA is TGTGCCAGCAGGGACTCCTGGACAGGGGTTGGCTACACCTTC.

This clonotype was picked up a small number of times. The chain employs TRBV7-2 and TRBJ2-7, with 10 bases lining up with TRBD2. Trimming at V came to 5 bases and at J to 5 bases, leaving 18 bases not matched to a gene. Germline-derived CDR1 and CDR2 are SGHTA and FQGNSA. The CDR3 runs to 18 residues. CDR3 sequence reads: CASSRGASGRVVPDEQYF. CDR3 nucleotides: TGTGCCAGCAGCCGAGGGGCTAGCGGGAGAGTTGTCCCTGACGAGCAGTACTTC.

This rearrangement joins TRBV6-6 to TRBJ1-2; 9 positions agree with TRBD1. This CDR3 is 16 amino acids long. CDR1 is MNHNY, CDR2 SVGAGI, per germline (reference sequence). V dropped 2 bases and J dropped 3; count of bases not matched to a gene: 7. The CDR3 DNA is TGTGCCAGCAGTTACCCACAGGGGGCGCCAGACTATGGCTACACCTTC. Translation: CASSYPQGAPDYGYTF.

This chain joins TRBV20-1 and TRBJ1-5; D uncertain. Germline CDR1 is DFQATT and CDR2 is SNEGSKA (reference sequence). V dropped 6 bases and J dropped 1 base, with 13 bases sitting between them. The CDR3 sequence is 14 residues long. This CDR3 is CSAPSDRSNQPQHF. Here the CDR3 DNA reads TGCAGTGCCCCAAGTGATCGGAGCAATCAGCCCCAGCATTTT.

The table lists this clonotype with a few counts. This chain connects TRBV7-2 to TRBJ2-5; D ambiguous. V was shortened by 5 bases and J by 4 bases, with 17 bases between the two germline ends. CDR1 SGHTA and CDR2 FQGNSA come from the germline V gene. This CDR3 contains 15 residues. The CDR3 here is CASSPVTLMGETQYF. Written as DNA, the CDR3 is TGTGCCAGCAGCCCCGTCACCCTGATGGGAGAGACCCAGTACTTC.

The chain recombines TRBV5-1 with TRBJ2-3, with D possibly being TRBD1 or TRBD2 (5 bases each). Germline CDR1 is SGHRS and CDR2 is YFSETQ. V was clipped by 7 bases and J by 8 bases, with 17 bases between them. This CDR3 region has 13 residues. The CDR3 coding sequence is TGCGCCAGCTCGAGTTATACCGGGACTACGCAGTATTTT. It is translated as CASSSYTGTTQYF.

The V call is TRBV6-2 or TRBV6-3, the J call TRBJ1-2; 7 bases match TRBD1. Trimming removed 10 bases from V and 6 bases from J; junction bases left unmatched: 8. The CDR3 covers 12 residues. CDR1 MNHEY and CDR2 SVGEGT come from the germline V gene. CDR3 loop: CAIEGASDGYTF. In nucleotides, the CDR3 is TGTGCCATAGAGGGGGCATCGGATGGCTACACCTTC.

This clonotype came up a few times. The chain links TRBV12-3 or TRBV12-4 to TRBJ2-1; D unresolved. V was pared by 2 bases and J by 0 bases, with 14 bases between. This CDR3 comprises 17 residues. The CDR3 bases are TGTGCCAGCAGTTTATTCGGTAGCAGAAGCTCCTACAATGAGCAGTTCTTC. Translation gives CASSLFGSRSSYNEQFF.

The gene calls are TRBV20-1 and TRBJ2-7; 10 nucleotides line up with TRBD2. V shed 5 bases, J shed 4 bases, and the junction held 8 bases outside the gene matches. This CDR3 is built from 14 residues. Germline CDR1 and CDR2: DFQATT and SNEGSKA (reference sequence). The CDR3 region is CSAAGPGLAYEQYF. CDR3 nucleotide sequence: TGCAGTGCTGCAGGCCCGGGACTAGCGTACGAGCAGTACTTC.

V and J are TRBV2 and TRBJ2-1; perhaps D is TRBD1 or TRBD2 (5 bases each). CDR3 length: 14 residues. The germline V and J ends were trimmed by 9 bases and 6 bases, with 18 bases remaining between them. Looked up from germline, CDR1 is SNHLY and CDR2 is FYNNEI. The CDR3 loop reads CARAGTGPRNEQFF. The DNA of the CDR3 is TGTGCCAGGGCCGGGACCGGACCACGCAATGAGCAGTTCTTC.